The rows below give T cell receptor beta chains drawn from one sample of a study of beta chain features in type 1 diabetes. Clones were sequenced by immunoSEQ multiplex PCR, and TCRdb holds only the in-frame ones, with some missing. The sample lists 250,000 to 350,000 clones; about 15% were seen once. Specimen: central memory CD4+ T cells from blood. The receptor set was obtained from a man between 25 and 39 years old in good health. Both conserved end residues are part of each CDR3. Fields, in order: clone size, D gene, V gene, J gene, CDR3 protein, CDR3 DNA. D genes are given only for firm matches. Clone size is stated in some rows and not others, as once, few, many or a class when expanded.

-	-	TRBV7-9	TRBJ1-3	CASSLGEGGNTIYF	TGTGCCAGCAGCTTGGGCGAGGGGGGAAACACCATATATTTT
-	TRBD1	TRBV5-1	TRBJ2-1	CASSPLTGATNNEQFF	TGCGCCAGCAGCCCATTGACAGGGGCTACGAACAATGAGCAGTTCTTC
few	-	TRBV10-3	TRBJ2-1	CAIALSAVDNEQFF	TGTGCCATCGCGTTGAGTGCGGTGGACAATGAGCAGTTCTTC
few	TRBD1	TRBV5-4	TRBJ1-5	CASSLDRGPNQPQHF	TGTGCCAGCAGCTTGGACAGGGGGCCAAATCAGCCCCAGCATTTT
-	-	TRBV9	TRBJ1-4	CASSGGQNEKLFF	TGTGCCAGCAGCGGGGGCCAGAATGAAAAACTGTTTTTT
few	-	TRBV29-1	TRBJ1-4	CSVRQGGNEKLFF	TGCAGCGTTCGGCAGGGCGGTAATGAAAAACTGTTTTTT
-	-	TRBV5-1	TRBJ1-2	CASSLAGDGNYGYTF	TGCGCCAGCAGCTTGGCAGGGGACGGAAACTATGGCTACACCTTC
-	TRBD1	TRBV19	TRBJ1-3	CASSKPTGRNTIYF	TGTGCCAGTAGTAAGCCGACAGGGAGAAACACCATATATTTT
few	-	TRBV2	TRBJ2-5	CASSTKQETQYF	TGTGCCAGCAGTACCAAACAAGAGACCCAGTACTTC
-	-	TRBV5-1	TRBJ2-3	CASSAAAGGDTQYF	TGCGCCAGCAGCGCGGCCGCAGGGGGGGATACGCAGTATTTT
few	-	TRBV30	TRBJ1-5	CAWQLQAANQPQHF	TGTGCCTGGCAATTACAGGCGGCAAATCAGCCCCAGCATTTT
few	-	TRBV18	TRBJ1-4	CASSELDTGEKLFF	TGTGCCAGCTCCGAACTCGACACTGGAGAAAAACTGTTTTTT
-	-	TRBV4-2	TRBJ1-4	CASSPGSLNEKLFF	TGTGCCAGCAGCCCCGGCAGCTTAAATGAAAAACTGTTTTTT
-	-	TRBV30	TRBJ2-3	CAWSSGLSTDTQYF	TGTGCCTGGAGTTCCGGACTATCCACAGATACGCAGTATTTT
few	-	TRBV4-1	TRBJ2-3	CASSQDTGGSTDTQYF	TGCGCCAGCAGCCAAGATACTGGGGGCAGCACAGATACGCAGTATTTT
few	-	TRBV19	TRBJ2-5	CASRQSGETQYF	TGTGCCAGTAGGCAGTCGGGGGAGACCCAGTACTTC
few	-	TRBV7-9	TRBJ1-2	CASSLAGGYTF	TGTGCCAGCAGCTTAGCGGGGGGCTACACCTTC